This TCR beta chain was sequenced for a study of CD8 T cells in ankylosing spondylitis. Study findings and constraints: Matched ankylosing spondylitis synovial fluid reportedly contained a significantly enriched population of disease-linked clones. Several of the motif variants were reported before in synovial fluid and blood from reactive arthritis.

One entry per CDR3 protein results from TCRdb running MiXCR on the 5' RACE reads. Of 250,000 to 300,000 distinct CDR3 sequences in the sample, about 20% were seen once. Per the germline V gene, CDR1 is DFQATT and CDR2 is SNEGSKA (reference sequence). The ends were cut back, 4 bases at V and 0 bases at J, with 6 bases in the middle. This CDR3 contains 12 residues. Comments on this clonotype: Its antigen remains unidentified.

Material for sequencing was blood, either unsorted or a sorted T cell fraction (not recorded which). The sequence was obtained from a male donor with ankylosing spondylitis or in good health (not recorded which). This sequence joins TRBV20-1 and TRBJ1-2; no definite D call. The CDR3: CSATTANYGYTF. CDR3 sequence (DNA): TGCAGTGCTACTACCGCTAACTATGGCTACACCTTC.